These 2 T cell receptor beta chains came from one sample sequenced in a study of blood T cell repertoires in COVID-19. This table comes from immunoSEQ multiplex PCR, and its TCRdb copy is limited to in-frame clones, with some not included. The sample has 350,000 or so clones, 89% seen once. The source material was peripheral blood. These TCRs come from an older woman with COVID-19, enrolled during active disease.

The chain is built from TRBV5-1 and TRBJ2-3; D might be TRBD2 (5 bases). V lost 1 base, J lost 0 bases, and 12 bases lay in between. Germline CDR1 and CDR2: SGHRS and YFSETQ. The CDR3 is 16 residues long. CDR3 in amino acids: CASSLPSGSSTDTQYF. CDR3 nucleotides: TGCGCCAGCAGCTTGCCGTCGGGGTCTAGCACAGATACGCAGTATTTT.

The rearrangement joins TRBV10-3 to TRBJ1-1; 11 bases map to TRBD1. This CDR3 is built from 14 residues. With V trimmed by 4 bases and J by 8 bases, 6 bases remained unmatched. CDR1 is ENHRY and CDR2 is SYGVKD in the germline V gene. In nucleotides, the CDR3 is TGTGCCATCAGTGGGACAGGGGGCGGAAAGGAAGCTTTCTTT. It encodes CAISGTGGGKEAFF.